This T cell receptor beta chain was found in a study of CD8+ T cells in alopecia areata. Findings of the study overall: The treated group had a single nonresponder, limiting CD8+ expansion-response conclusions.

This clone showed up just a few times. As yet, its antigen is unknown. Treatment given: oral pan-JAK inhibitor, 5-10 mg twice daily. The trim removed 0 bases at V and 1 base at J, leaving 4 bases unmatched. Germline V gene sequence: CDR1 LGHNA, CDR2 YNFKEQ. The CDR3 has 16 residues. cDNA serving as the sequencing template came from extracted, reverse transcribed RNA. Sequencing used immunoSEQ multiplex PCR; TCRdb keeps in-frame clones, though not all of them. The data show about 110,000 clones, with about 83% seen just once and over 20% held by the top ten. The sequence was obtained from a human donor with alopecia areata. Sequencing was performed on CD8+ T cells sorted from blood, taken at week 24, from a patient treated with tofacitinib. This chain joins TRBV4-2 and TRBJ2-7; 9 bases match TRBD2. The CDR3 sequence is CASSQEERGASYEQYF. CDR3 DNA sequence: TGTGCCAGCAGCCAAGAGGAGCGGGGGGCGTCCTACGAGCAGTACTTC.